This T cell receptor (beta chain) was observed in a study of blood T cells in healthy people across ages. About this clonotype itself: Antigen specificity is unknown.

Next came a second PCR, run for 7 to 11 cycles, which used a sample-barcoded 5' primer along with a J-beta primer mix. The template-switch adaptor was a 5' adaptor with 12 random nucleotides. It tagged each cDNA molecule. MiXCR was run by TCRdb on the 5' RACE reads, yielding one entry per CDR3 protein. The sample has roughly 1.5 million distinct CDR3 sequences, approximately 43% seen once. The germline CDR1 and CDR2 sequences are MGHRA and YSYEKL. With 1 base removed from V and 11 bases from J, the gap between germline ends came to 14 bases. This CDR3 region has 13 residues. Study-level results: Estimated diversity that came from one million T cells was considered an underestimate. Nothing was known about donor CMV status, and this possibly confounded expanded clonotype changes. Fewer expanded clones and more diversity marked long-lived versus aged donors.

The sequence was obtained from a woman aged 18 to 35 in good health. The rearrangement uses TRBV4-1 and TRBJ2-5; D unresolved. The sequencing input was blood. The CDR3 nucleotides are TGCGCCAGCAGCCAAGTTGGGGTTAATGAGCAGTACTTC. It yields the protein CASSQVGVNEQYF.